This T cell receptor gamma chain was identified during a study of Vδ1+ human thymocytes. Whole-study findings and limits: Thymic delta-chain repertoires held roughly 18% Vdelta2 sequences and few Vdelta3, despite high sort purity. Bulk data may be misread because of unexpected Vdelta2 sequences. Many TRG clonotypes were shared between donors; TRD repertoires were essentially private. Thymic TRG and TRD repertoires appeared highly polyclonal, with Gaussian CDR3 length distributions.

This CDR3 is 14 amino acids long. V lost 1 base to trimming and J lost 5 bases; unmatched junction nucleotides: 8. CDR1 and CDR2 (germline): EGSTGY, YDSYTSSV. The template was reverse-transcribed extracted RNA. Pooled V-gene forward primers with one constant-region reverse primer generated the CDR3 amplicons by multiplex PCR. With CATT, TCRdb re-called clones from the multiplex PCR reads. The sample has about 23,000 gamma-chain clones; roughly an eighth are singletons. Of note for this clone: Its antigen is still unknown.

Alphabeta T cells were depleted, then CD3+ Vdelta1+ Vdelta2- thymocytes were FACS-sorted. The receptor's source is a child less than two years old who had congenital heart surgery. The V gene is TRGV4, the J gene TRGJ1 or TRGJ2. The sample was Vdelta1+ gamma-delta thymocytes from the thymus. Subset of the sample: FACS-sorted CD3+ TCRalphabeta- TCRVdelta1+ TCRVdelta2- thymocytes. The CDR3 protein is CATWDGGANYKKLF. CDR3 coding DNA: TGTGCCACCTGGGATGGTGGGGCTAATTATAAGAAACTCTTT.